The 8 T cell receptor beta chains listed next were all sequenced from one sample in a study of T-cell memory formation after mild COVID-19. From the 5' RACE reads, TCRdb called clonotypes with MiXCR, one entry per CDR3 protein. The data hold about 540,000 distinct CDR3 sequences, with around 21% observed a single time. The sequenced sample consisted of PBMCs or a T cell subset sorted from them (not recorded which). Receptors were obtained from an adult woman who had mild COVID-19 (a few samples of this study predate the infection). Cell type and time point are not known.

This clonotype occurred a few times. The chain uses TRBV6-2 or TRBV6-3 and TRBJ2-6, with TRBD1 matching 9 bases. The CDR3 length is 17 residues. Germline CDR1 and CDR2: MNHEY and SVGEGT. J lost 2 bases, V lost 5 bases, and 7 bases had no gene match. For the CDR3, the DNA is TGTGCCAGCAGTCCCGGGACAGGGTTCCCTGGGGCCAACGTCCTGACTTTC. It encodes CASSPGTGFPGANVLTF.

The rearrangement uses TRBV29-1 and TRBJ1-2; no definite D call. Trimming removed 6 bases at V and 3 bases at J, with 17 bases between. CDR1 is SQVTM and CDR2 is ANQGSEA in the germline V gene. This CDR3 is 14 amino acids long. The DNA of the CDR3 is TGCAGCGTCCGACCGACGGGTACGCACTATGGCTACACCTTC. It specifies CSVRPTGTHYGYTF.

The chain has TRBV29-1 and TRBJ2-1; D call uncertain. The V gene lost 1 base and the J gene lost 1 base, with 14 bases spanning the gap. Germline V CDR1 and CDR2: SQVTM, ANQGSEA. The CDR3 is 16 residues long. DNA of the CDR3: TGCAGCGTTGAAGGGCTCACCCTCGGGTCCTACAATGAGCAGTTCTTC. This sequence encodes CSVEGLTLGSYNEQFF.

This clonotype turned up a few times. The chain is built from TRBV2 and TRBJ1-1; the match to TRBD1 covers 8 bases. CDR3 length: 16 residues. The junction had 15 bases not matched to a gene; V was cut back by 8 bases and J by 4 bases. Germline-derived CDR1 and CDR2 are SNHLY and FYNNEI. The CDR3 DNA reads TGTGCCAGCCAGGACAGGGTCGTAGTTTTGGCCACTGAAGCTTTCTTT. Amino acid sequence: CASQDRVVVLATEAFF.

V and J are TRBV20-1 and TRBJ2-7, with TRBD2 matching over 10 bases. V lost 3 bases to trimming and J lost 4 bases; unmatched junction nucleotides: 3. Germline CDR1 reads DFQATT; CDR2 reads SNEGSKA (reference sequence). The CDR3 sequence is 13 residues long. The CDR3 here is CSARGSGRYEQYF. CDR3 sequence (DNA): TGCAGTGCTAGGGGTAGCGGGAGGTACGAGCAGTACTTC.

This clonotype was seen many times. The chain has TRBV7-9 and TRBJ2-3, with unresolved D. Between the trimmed V and J ends, which lost 3 bases and 0 bases, there was a span of 7 bases. Germline V CDR1 and CDR2: SEHNR, FQNEAQ (reference sequence). The CDR3 contains 14 residues. The CDR3 DNA sequence: TGTGCCAGCAGCTTCCCCCTTAGCACAGATACGCAGTATTTT. It yields the protein CASSFPLSTDTQYF.

This clonotype was counted between two and nine times. The chain couples TRBV24-1 to TRBJ2-1; TRBD2 aligns across 10 bases. J was trimmed by 0 bases and V by 0 bases; bases with no gene match: 7. Germline CDR1 and CDR2: KGHDR and SFDVKD. The CDR3 runs 19 residues. CDR3 protein: CATSDLRTSGRSSYNEQFF. CDR3 coding DNA: TGTGCCACCAGTGATTTGAGGACTAGCGGAAGAAGCTCCTACAATGAGCAGTTCTTC.

This clonotype has just a few counts. The genes are TRBV20-1 and TRBJ2-7; unclear D gene. The CDR3 length is 12 residues. CDR1 and CDR2 from the germline V gene are DFQATT and SNEGSKA (reference sequence). The V end lost 0 bases, the J end lost 9 bases, and 12 bases lay between the germline ends. CDR3 region: CSARDPGEVQYF. In nucleotides, the CDR3 is TGCAGTGCTAGAGATCCAGGCGAGGTGCAGTACTTC.